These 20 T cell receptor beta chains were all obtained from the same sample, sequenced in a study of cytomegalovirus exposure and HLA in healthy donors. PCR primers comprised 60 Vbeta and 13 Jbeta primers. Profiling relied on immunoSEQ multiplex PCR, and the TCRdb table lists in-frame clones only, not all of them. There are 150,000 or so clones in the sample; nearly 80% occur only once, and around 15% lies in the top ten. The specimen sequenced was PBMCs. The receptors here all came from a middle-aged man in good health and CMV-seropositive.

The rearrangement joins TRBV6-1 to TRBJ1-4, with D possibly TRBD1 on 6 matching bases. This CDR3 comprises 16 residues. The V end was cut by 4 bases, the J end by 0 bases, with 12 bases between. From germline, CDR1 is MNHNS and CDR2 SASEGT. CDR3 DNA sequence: TGTGCCAGCAGTGCCGCAGGGGCAGCAACTAATGAAAAACTGTTTTTT. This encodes CASSAAGAATNEKLFF.

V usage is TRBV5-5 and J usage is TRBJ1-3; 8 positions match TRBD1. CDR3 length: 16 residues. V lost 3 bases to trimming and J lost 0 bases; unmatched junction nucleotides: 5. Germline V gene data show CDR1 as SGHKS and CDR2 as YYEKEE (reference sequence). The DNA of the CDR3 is TGTGCCAGCAGCTGGACAGGGCGCCCCTCTGGAAACACCATATATTTT. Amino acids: CASSWTGRPSGNTIYF.

The CDR3 is CASSLGHRSNEKLFF. CDR3 DNA: TGCGCCAGCAGCTTGGGACACCGATCGAATGAAAAACTGTTTTTT. The chain joins TRBV5-1 to TRBJ1-4; D is ambiguous. The CDR3 extends over 15 amino acids. Deletions cut 0 bases from V and 5 bases from J, with 11 bases between. Germline CDR1 reads SGHRS; CDR2 reads YFSETQ.

The CDR3 sequence is CASSSPPFYEQYF. CDR3 sequence (DNA): TGTGCCAGCAGTTCCCCTCCTTTCTACGAGCAGTACTTC. The chain recombines TRBV27 with TRBJ2-7; D gene ambiguous. The germline CDR1 and CDR2 sequences are MNHEY and SMNVEV (reference sequence). V dropped 4 bases and J dropped 3 bases, with 10 bases sitting between them. The length of the CDR3 is 13 residues.

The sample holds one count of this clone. The CDR3 DNA reads TGTGCCAGCAGCTTAGCCCAGGGCACTGAAGCTTTCTTT. Translating it yields CASSLAQGTEAFF. This rearrangement joins TRBV7-9 to TRBJ1-1; TRBD1 is a possible D gene (5 bases). The CDR3 has 13 residues. CDR1 and CDR2 from the germline V gene are SEHNR and FQNEAQ (reference sequence). Trimming stripped 0 bases from V and 4 bases from J, with 6 bases between.

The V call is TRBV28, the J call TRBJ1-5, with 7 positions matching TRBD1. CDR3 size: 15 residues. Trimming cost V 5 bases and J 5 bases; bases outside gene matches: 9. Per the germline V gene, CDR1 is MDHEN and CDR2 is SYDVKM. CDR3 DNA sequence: TGTGCCAGCAGTGGGATCGACAGGGAAGATCAGCCCCAGCATTTT. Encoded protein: CASSGIDREDQPQHF.

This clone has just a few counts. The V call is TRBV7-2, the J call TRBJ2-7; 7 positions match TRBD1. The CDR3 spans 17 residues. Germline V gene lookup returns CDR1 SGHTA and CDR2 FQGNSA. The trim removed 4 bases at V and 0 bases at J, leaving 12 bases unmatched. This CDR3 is CASSSRTTGPSSYEQYF. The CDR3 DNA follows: TGTGCCAGCAGCTCACGAACGACAGGGCCAAGCTCCTACGAGCAGTACTTC.

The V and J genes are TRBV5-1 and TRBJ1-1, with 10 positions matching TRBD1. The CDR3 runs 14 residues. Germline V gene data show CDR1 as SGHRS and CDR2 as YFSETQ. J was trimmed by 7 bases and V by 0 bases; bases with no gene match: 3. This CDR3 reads CASSLEGQGGEAFF. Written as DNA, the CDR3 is TGCGCCAGCAGCTTGGAAGGACAGGGGGGTGAAGCTTTCTTT.

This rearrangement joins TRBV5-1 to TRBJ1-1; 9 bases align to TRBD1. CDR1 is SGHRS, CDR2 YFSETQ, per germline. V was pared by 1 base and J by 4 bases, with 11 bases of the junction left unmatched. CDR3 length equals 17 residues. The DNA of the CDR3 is TGCGCCAGCAGCTTGAACCCACAGGGGGCGGTCGGCACTGAAGCTTTCTTT. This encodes CASSLNPQGAVGTEAFF.

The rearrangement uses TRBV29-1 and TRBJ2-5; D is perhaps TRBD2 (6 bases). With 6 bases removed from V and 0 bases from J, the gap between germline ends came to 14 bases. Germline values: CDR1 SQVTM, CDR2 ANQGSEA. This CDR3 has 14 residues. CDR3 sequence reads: CSVDPGLHQETQYF. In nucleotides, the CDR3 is TGCAGCGTGGACCCGGGACTCCACCAAGAGACCCAGTACTTC.

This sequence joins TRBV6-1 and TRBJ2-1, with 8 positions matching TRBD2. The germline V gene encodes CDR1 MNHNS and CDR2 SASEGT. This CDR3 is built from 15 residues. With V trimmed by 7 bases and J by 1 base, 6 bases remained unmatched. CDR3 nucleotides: TGTGCCAGCACCGCGGGAGGACGGTCCTACAATGAGCAGTTCTTC. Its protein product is CASTAGGRSYNEQFF.

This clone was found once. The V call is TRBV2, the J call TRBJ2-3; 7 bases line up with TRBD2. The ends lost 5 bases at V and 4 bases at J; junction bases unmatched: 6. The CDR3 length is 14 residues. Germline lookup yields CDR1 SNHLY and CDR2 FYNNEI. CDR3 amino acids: CASSMGTIPDTQYF. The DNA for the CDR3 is TGTGCCAGCAGTATGGGGACTATCCCAGATACGCAGTATTTT. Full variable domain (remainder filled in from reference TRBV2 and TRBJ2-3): EPEVTQTPSHQVTQMGQEVILRCVPISNHLYFYWYRQILGQKVEFLVSFYNNEISEKSEIFDDQFSVERPDGSNFTLKIRSTKLEDSAMYFCASSMGTIPDTQYFGPGTRLTVL.

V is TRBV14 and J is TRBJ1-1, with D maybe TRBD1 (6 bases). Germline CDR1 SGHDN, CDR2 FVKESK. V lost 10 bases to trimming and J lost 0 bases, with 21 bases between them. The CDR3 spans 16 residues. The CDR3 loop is CATGPFTDSLNTEAFF. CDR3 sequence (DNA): TGTGCCACCGGCCCCTTTACGGACAGTTTGAACACTGAAGCTTTCTTT.

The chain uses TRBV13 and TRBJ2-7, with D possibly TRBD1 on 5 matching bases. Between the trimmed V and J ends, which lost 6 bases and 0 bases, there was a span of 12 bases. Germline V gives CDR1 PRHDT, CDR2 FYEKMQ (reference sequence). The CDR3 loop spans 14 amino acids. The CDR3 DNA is TGTGCCAGCAGACCTCAGGGCCTCTCCTACGAGCAGTACTTC. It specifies CASRPQGLSYEQYF.

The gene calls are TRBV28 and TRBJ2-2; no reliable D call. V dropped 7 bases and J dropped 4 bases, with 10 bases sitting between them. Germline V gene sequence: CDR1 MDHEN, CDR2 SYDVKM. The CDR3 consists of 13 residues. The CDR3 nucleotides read TGTGCCAGCAAAAGACAAGTCACCGGGGAGCTGTTTTTT. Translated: CASKRQVTGELFF.

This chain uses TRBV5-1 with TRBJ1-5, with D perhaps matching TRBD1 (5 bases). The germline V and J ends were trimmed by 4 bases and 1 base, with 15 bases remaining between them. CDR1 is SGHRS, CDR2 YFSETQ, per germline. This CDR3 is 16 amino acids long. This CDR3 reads CASSPRRGMSNQPQHF. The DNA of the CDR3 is TGCGCCAGCAGCCCAAGGCGGGGGATGAGCAATCAGCCCCAGCATTTT.

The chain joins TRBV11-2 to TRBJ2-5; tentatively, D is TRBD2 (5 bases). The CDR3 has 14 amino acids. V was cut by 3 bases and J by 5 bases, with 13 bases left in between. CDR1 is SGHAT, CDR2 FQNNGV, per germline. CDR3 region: CASSFRFRGETQYF. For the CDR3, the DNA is TGTGCCAGCAGCTTCAGGTTCAGAGGGGAGACCCAGTACTTC. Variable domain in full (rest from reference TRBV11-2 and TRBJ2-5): EAGVAQSPRYKIIEKRQSVAFWCNPISGHATLYWYQQILGQGPKLLIQFQNNGVVDDSQLPKDRFSAERLKGVDSTLKIQPAKLEDSAVYLCASSFRFRGETQYFGPGTRLLVL.

CDR3 DNA sequence: TGCGCCAGCAGCCAAGACGGGTATTCTGAAGCTTTCTTT. Translating gives CASSQDGYSEAFF. V usage is TRBV4-1 and J usage is TRBJ1-1; D is uncertain. The CDR3 is made up of 13 amino acids. Trimming took off 0 bases at V and 6 bases at J, with 8 bases between the two ends. The germline gives CDR1 MGHRA, CDR2 YSYEKL.

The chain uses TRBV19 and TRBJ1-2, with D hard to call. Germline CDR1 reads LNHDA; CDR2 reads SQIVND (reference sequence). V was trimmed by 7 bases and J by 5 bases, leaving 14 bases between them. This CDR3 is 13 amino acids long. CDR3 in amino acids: CASTPTPLYGYTF. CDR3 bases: TGTGCCAGTACCCCCACACCTCTGTATGGCTACACCTTC.

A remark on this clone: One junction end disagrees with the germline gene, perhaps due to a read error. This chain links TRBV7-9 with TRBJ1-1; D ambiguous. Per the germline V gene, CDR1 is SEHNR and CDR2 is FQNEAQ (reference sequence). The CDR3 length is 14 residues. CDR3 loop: CSSSLNSGNTEAFF. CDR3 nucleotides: TGTTCCAGCAGCTTAAATTCGGGGAACACTGAAGCTTTCTTT.